This TCR beta chain emerged from a study of control samples from healthy donors and cancer patients. Using immunoSEQ multiplex PCR, the repertoire was profiled, and TCRdb retains in-frame clones only, with some absent. In the table there are about 160,000 clones, around 93% of which are singletons. This clonotype originated in a woman between 55 and 75 years old in good health. The specimen sequenced was blood.

CDR3 loop: CASSLEQGNSPLHF. CDR3 DNA sequence: TGTGCCAGCAGCTTGGAACAGGGGAATTCACCCCTCCACTTT. The rearrangement joins TRBV5-5 to TRBJ1-6; 7 bases line up with TRBD1. CDR1 and CDR2 from the germline V gene are SGHKS and YYEKEE (reference sequence). The CDR3 sequence is 14 residues long. Losses at the gene ends were 0 bases for V and 7 bases for J; bases not matched to a gene: 1.